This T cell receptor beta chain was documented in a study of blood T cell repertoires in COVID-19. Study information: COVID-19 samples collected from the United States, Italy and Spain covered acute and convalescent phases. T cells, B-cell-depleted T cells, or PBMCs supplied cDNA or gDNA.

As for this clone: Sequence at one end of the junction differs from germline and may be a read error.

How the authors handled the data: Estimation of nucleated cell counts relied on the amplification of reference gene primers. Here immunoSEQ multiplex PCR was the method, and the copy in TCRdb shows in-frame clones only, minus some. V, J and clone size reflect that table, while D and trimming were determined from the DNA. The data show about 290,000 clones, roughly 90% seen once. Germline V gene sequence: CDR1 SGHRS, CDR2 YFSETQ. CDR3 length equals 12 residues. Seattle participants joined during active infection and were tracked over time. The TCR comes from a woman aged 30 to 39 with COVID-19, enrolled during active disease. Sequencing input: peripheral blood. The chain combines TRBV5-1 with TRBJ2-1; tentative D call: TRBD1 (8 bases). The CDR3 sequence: CASSLEPQGGIF. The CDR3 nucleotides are TGCGCCAGCAGCTTGGAGCCACAGGGGGGGATCTTC.